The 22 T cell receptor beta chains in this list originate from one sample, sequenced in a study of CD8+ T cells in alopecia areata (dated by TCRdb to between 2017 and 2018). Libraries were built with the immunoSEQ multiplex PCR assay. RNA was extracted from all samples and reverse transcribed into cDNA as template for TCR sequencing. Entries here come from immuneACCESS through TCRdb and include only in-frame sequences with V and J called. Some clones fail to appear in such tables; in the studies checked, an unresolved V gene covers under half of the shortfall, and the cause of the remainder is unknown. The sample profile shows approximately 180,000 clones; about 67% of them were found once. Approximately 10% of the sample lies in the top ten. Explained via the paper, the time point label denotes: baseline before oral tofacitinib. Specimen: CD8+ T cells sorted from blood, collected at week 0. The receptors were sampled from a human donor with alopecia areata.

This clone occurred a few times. The DNA of the CDR3 is TGCAGCGTTGTAGCAGGGACAGGGGTGAACACTGAAGCTTTCTTT. Translating it yields CSVVAGTGVNTEAFF. The gene calls are TRBV29-1 and TRBJ1-1, with 10 positions matching TRBD1. Germline assignment: CDR1 SQVTM and CDR2 ANQGSEA. The CDR3 is made up of 15 amino acids. V dropped 4 bases and J dropped 0; count of bases not matched to a gene: 5.

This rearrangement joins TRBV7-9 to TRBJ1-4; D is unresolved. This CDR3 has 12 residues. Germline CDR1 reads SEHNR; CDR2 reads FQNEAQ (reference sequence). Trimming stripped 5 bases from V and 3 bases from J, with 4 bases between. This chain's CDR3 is CASSLSNEKLFF. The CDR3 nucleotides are TGTGCCAGCAGCCTTTCTAATGAAAAACTGTTTTTT.

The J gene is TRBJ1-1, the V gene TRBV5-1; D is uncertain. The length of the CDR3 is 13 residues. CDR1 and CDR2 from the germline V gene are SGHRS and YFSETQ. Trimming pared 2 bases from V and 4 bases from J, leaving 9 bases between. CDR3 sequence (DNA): TGCGCCAGCAGCTTCATCGGGAGCACTGAAGCTTTCTTT. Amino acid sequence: CASSFIGSTEAFF. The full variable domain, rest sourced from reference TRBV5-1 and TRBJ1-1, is KAGVTQTPRYLIKTRGQQVTLSCSPISGHRSVSWYQQTPGQGLQFLFEYFSETQRNKGNFPGRFSGRQFSNSRSEMNVSTLELGDSALYLCASSFIGSTEAFFGQGTRLTVV.

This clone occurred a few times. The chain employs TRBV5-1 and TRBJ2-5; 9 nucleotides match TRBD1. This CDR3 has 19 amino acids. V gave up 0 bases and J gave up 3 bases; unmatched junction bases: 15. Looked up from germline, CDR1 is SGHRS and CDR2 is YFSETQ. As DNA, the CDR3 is TGCGCCAGCAGCTTGGCCGAAAGGACAGGGGTGTCCCGAGAAGAGACCCAGTACTTC. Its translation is CASSLAERTGVSREETQYF.

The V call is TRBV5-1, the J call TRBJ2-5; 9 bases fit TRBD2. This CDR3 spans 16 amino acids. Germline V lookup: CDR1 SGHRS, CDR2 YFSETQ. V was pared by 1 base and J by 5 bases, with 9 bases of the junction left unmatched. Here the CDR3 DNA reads TGCGCCAGCAGCTTGACGGTCGCGGGGGGGCCGGAGACCCAGTACTTC. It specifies CASSLTVAGGPETQYF.

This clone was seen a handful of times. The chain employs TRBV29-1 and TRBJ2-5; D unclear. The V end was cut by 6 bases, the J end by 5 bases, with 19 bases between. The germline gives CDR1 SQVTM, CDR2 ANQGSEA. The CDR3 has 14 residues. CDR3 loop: CSVEPGRRSETQYF. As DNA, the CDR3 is TGCAGCGTCGAGCCCGGTAGGCGGTCGGAGACCCAGTACTTC.

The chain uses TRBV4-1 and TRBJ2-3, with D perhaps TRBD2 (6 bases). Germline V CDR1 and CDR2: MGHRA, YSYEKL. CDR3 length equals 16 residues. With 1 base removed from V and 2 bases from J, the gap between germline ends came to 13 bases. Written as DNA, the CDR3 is TGCGCCAGCAGCCAAGGACTCGGGGGTGTCACAGATACGCAGTATTTT. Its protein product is CASSQGLGGVTDTQYF.

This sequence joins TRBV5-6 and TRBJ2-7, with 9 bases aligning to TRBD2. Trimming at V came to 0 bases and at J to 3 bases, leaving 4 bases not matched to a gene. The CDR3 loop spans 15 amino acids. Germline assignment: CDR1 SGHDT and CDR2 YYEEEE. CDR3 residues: CASSLALAGNYEQYF. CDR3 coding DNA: TGTGCCAGCAGCTTGGCGCTAGCGGGAAACTACGAGCAGTACTTC.

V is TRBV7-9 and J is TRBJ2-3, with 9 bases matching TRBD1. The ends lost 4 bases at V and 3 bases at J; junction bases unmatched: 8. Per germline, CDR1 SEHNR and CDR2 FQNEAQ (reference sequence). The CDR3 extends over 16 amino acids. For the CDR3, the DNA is TGTGCCAGCAGCTCTAACAGGGGGCTAAGAACAGATACGCAGTATTTT. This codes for CASSSNRGLRTDTQYF. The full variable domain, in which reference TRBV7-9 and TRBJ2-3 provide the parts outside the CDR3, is DTGVSQNPRHKITKRGQNVTFRCDPISEHNRLYWYRQTLGQGPEFLTYFQNEAQLEKSRLLSDRFSAERPKGSFSTLEIQRTEQGDSAMYLCASSSNRGLRTDTQYFGPGTRLTVL.

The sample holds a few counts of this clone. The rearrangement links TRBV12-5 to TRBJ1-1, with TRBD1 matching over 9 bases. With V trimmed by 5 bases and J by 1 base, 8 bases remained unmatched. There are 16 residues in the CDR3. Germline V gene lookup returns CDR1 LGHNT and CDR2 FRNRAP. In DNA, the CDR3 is TGTGCTAGTGGTCCCGGACAGGGGCCGAGGAACACTGAAGCTTTCTTT. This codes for CASGPGQGPRNTEAFF.

The CDR3 sequence is CASTGGTEAFF. Here the CDR3 DNA reads TGTGCCAGCACAGGGGGCACTGAAGCTTTCTTT. V gene TRBV27 combines with J gene TRBJ1-1, with TRBD1 matching 7 bases. Trimming cost V 7 bases and J 4 bases; bases outside gene matches: 0. Germline CDR1 reads MNHEY; CDR2 reads SMNVEV (reference sequence). The CDR3 loop spans 11 amino acids.

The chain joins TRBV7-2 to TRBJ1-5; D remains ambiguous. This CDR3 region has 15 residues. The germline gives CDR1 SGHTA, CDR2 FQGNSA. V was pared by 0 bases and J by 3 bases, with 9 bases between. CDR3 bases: TGTGCCAGCAGCTTAGCCGGACTGACCAATCAGCCCCAGCATTTT. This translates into CASSLAGLTNQPQHF.

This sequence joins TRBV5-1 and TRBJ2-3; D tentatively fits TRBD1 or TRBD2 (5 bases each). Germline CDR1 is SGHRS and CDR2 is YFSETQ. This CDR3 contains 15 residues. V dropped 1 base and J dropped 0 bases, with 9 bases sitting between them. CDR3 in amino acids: CASSLPGPSTDTQYF. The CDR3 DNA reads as TGCGCCAGCAGCTTGCCGGGACCTAGCACAGATACGCAGTATTTT.

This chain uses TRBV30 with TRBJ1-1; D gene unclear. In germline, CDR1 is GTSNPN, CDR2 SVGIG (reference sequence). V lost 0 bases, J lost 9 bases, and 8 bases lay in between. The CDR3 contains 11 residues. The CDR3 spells CAWSVPRKAFF. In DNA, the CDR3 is TGTGCCTGGAGTGTACCCAGGAAAGCTTTCTTT.

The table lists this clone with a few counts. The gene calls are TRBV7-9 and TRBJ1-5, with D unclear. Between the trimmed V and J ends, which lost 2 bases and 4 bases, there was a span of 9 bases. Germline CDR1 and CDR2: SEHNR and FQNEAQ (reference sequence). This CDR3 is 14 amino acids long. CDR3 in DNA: TGTGCCAGCAGCTTAAGTGCCGAAAATCAGCCCCAGCATTTT. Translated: CASSLSAENQPQHF.

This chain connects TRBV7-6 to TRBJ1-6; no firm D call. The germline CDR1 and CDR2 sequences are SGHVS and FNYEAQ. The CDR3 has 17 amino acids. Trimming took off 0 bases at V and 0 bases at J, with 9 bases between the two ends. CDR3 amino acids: CASSLALYSSYNSPLHF. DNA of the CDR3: TGTGCCAGCAGCTTAGCGCTCTACAGCTCCTATAATTCACCCCTCCACTTT. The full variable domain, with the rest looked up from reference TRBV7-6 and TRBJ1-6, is GAGVSQSPRYKVTKRGQDVALRCDPISGHVSLYWYRQALGQGPEFLTYFNYEAQQDKSGLPNDRFSAERPEGSISTLTIQRTEQRDSAMYRCASSLALYSSYNSPLHFGNGTRLTVT.

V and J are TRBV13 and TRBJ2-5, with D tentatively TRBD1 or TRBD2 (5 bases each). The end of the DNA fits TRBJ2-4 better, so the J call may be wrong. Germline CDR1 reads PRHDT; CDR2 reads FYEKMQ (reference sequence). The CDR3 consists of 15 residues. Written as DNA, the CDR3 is TGTGCCAGCAGCCACTCCGGGACGGGCAAAAACATTCAGTACTTC. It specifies CASSHSGTGKNIQYF.

The CDR3 region is CASSPSMASDEKLFF. CDR3 sequence (DNA): TGTGCCAGCAGCCCCTCAATGGCTTCGGATGAAAAACTGTTTTTT. The chain links TRBV7-8 to TRBJ1-4; D is unresolved. V dropped 5 bases and J dropped 6 bases, with 16 bases sitting between them. Germline-derived CDR1 and CDR2 are SGHVS and FQNEAQ. The CDR3 is 15 residues long.

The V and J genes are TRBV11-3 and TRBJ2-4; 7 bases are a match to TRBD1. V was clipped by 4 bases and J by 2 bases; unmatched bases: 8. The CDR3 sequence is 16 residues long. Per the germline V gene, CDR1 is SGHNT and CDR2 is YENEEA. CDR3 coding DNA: TGTGCCAGCAGCTCTCGGGACAGCCTCACCAAAAACATTCAGTACTTC. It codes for CASSSRDSLTKNIQYF.

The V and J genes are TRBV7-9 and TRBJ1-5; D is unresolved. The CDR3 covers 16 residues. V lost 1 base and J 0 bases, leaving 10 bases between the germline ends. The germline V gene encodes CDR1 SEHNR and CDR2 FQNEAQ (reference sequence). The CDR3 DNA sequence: TGTGCCAGCAGCTTAGGGGCGGGGAATAGCAATCAGCCCCAGCATTTT. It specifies CASSLGAGNSNQPQHF.

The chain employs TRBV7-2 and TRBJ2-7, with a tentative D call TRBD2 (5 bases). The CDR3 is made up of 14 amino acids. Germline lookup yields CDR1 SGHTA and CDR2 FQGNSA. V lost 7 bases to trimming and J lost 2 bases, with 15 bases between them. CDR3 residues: CASTGSAYTYEQYF. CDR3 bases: TGTGCCAGCACGGGGTCGGCTTACACCTACGAGCAGTACTTC.

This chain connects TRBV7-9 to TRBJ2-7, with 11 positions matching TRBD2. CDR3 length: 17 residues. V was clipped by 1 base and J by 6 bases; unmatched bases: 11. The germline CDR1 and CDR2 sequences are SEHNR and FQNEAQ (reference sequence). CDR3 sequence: CASSLDGQPGLAGEQYF. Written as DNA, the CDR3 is TGTGCCAGCAGCTTAGATGGTCAGCCCGGACTAGCGGGCGAGCAGTACTTC.